The 26 T cell receptor beta chains given below trace back to one sample, sequenced in a study of T cells in Graves' hyperthyroidism and ophthalmopathy. From RNA transcripts, TCR beta CDR3 regions were amplified. First-round RT-PCR of the TCR CDR3 relied on the HTBI primer set. Via MiXCR, TCRdb re-called the multiplex PCR reads, giving one row per CDR3 protein. The profile shows around 400,000 distinct CDR3 sequences, 15% to 17% of them singletons. The sample comprised blood. These TCRs come from a woman younger than 35 with Graves' hyperthyroidism that later progressed to Graves' ophthalmopathy.

This clonotype came up a few times. The J gene is TRBJ2-2, the V gene TRBV20-1; 7 bases are shared with TRBD1. CDR1 and CDR2 from the germline V gene are DFQATT and SNEGSKA (reference sequence). The CDR3 covers 15 residues. V was pared by 3 bases and J by 3 bases, with 7 bases of the junction left unmatched. The CDR3, as DNA: TGCAGTGCTAGGACAGGGTTCCTTTACACCGGGGAGCTGTTTTTT. Amino acids: CSARTGFLYTGELFF.

This clonotype was recorded a few times. The chain joins TRBV4-1 to TRBJ2-3; D is uncertain. The CDR3 runs to 15 residues. Germline V CDR1 and CDR2: MGHRA, YSYEKL. V was clipped by 3 bases and J by 3 bases, with 13 bases between them. DNA of the CDR3: TGCGCCAGCAGCCAGGGCGGAGTGAGTACAGATACGCAGTATTTT. Encoded protein: CASSQGGVSTDTQYF.

This clonotype has a count of ten or more. This rearrangement joins TRBV7-2 to TRBJ2-3; 7 bases map to TRBD2. Germline V gives CDR1 SGHTA, CDR2 FQGNSA. J gave up 7 bases and V 2 bases, and 18 bases lay outside the gene matches. This CDR3 is built from 18 residues. The CDR3 protein is CASSLTTYTSVPVNTQYF. The CDR3 DNA follows: TGTGCCAGCAGCTTAACCACGTATACTAGCGTCCCGGTGAATACGCAGTATTTT.

The sample holds many counts of this clonotype. The genes are TRBV11-2 and TRBJ2-7, with 7 bases lining up with TRBD1. Unmatched junction bases numbered 6, after V lost 1 base and J lost 3 bases. The CDR3 spans 15 residues. Germline V lookup: CDR1 SGHAT, CDR2 FQNNGV. Here the CDR3 reads CASSLVTGNDYEQYF. CDR3 sequence (DNA): TGTGCCAGCAGCTTAGTGACAGGGAATGACTACGAGCAGTACTTC.

This clonotype was counted ten times or more. The J gene is TRBJ1-3, the V gene TRBV5-1; TRBD1 aligns across 7 bases. The CDR3 sequence is 17 residues long. Germline CDR1 SGHRS, CDR2 YFSETQ. Trimming at V came to 4 bases and at J to 1 base, leaving 11 bases not matched to a gene. The CDR3 coding sequence is TGCGCCAGCAGCGAAGGGAATACAGGGGCTTCTGGAAACACCATATATTTT. This codes for CASSEGNTGASGNTIYF. Full variable domain (missing parts from reference TRBV5-1 and TRBJ1-3): KAGVTQTPRYLIKTRGQQVTLSCSPISGHRSVSWYQQTPGQGLQFLFEYFSETQRNKGNFPGRFSGRQFSNSRSEMNVSTLELGDSALYLCASSEGNTGASGNTIYFGEGSWLTVV.

About this clonotype itself: This may come from a read error, since a much larger clone is one base off. The chain couples TRBV5-1 to TRBJ2-1; 10 nucleotides agree with TRBD2. The CDR3 runs 15 residues. The germline V gene has CDR1 SGHRS and CDR2 YFSETQ. This CDR3 reads CASVEAGGSYNEPFF. The CDR3 DNA sequence: TGCGCCAGCGTGGAAGCGGGAGGGTCCTACAATGAGCCGTTCTTC.

This clonotype turned up a few times. The chain joins TRBV12-3 or TRBV12-4 to TRBJ2-1, with 9 bases fitting TRBD1. V was clipped by 6 bases and J by 7 bases; unmatched bases: 10. The CDR3 extends over 15 amino acids. This CDR3 reads CASRRGTGRANEQFF. The CDR3 nucleotides are TGTGCCAGCAGACGGGGGACAGGGCGGGCTAATGAGCAGTTCTTC.

This clonotype was recorded at least ten times. This rearrangement joins TRBV27 to TRBJ2-1; 9 positions match TRBD1. J was trimmed by 6 bases and V by 7 bases; bases with no gene match: 7. This CDR3 has 14 residues. The V gene's germline CDR1 is MNHEY and CDR2 SMNVEV (reference sequence). As DNA, the CDR3 is TGTGCCAGCAAGGACGGACAGGGGCTCAATGAGCAGTTCTTC. Protein sequence: CASKDGQGLNEQFF.

At least ten counts were recorded for this clonotype. J is TRBJ2-2 and V is TRBV6-2 or TRBV6-3, with 7 bases identical to TRBD1. This CDR3 is built from 14 residues. V trimming: 2 bases; J trimming: 8 bases; junction bases outside the gene matches: 5. Germline assignment: CDR1 MNHEY and CDR2 SVGEGT. In DNA form, the CDR3 reads TGTGCCAGCAGTTACGGGACAGTACAAGGGGAGCTGTTTTTT. It is translated as CASSYGTVQGELFF.

Turning to this clonotype: A read error may explain this, as a much larger clone is one base away. This sequence joins TRBV12-3 or TRBV12-4 and TRBJ1-5; D is unresolved. The CDR3 has 14 amino acids. The V gene lost 7 bases and the J gene lost 3 bases, with 13 bases spanning the gap. CDR3 bases: TGTGCCAGCAACCAAATACAAGTCAATCAGCCCCAGCATTTT. Residues: CASNQIQVNQPQHF.

The chain couples TRBV11-2 to TRBJ1-2; D is uncertain. V was clipped by 0 bases and J by 7 bases, with 6 bases between them. The CDR3 covers 12 residues. Per the germline V gene, CDR1 is SGHAT and CDR2 is FQNNGV. The CDR3 sequence: CASSLDIRGYTF. The CDR3 coding sequence is TGTGCCAGCAGCTTAGATATTCGTGGCTACACCTTC.

Ten or more counts support this clonotype. The chain carries TRBV18 and TRBJ2-1, with a weak D call TRBD1 (5 bases). Germline lookup yields CDR1 KGHSH and CDR2 LQKENI. The V and J ends lost 4 bases and 7 bases respectively, with 8 bases between them. The CDR3 loop spans 12 amino acids. The CDR3 loop is CASSLDRNEQFF. The CDR3 DNA sequence: TGTGCCAGCTCACTCGACAGAAATGAGCAGTTCTTC.

This clonotype turned up a few times. This chain uses TRBV4-1 with TRBJ2-1; 8 bases agree with TRBD1. J lost 4 bases, V lost 4 bases, and 12 bases had no gene match. This CDR3 comprises 17 residues. Germline V gene sequence: CDR1 MGHRA, CDR2 YSYEKL. The CDR3 loop reads CASSRLTGQGSYNEQFF. CDR3 DNA sequence: TGCGCCAGCAGCCGATTAACTGGACAGGGAAGTTACAATGAGCAGTTCTTC.

The gene calls are TRBV6-1 and TRBJ2-4; D remains unclear. V was pared by 0 bases and J by 9 bases, with 6 bases between. This CDR3 region has 12 residues. Germline loops: CDR1 MNHNS, CDR2 SASEGT. CDR3 in DNA: TGTGCCAGCAGTGAAGCAAACGGCATTCAGTACTTC. This translates into CASSEANGIQYF.

This clonotype was observed at least ten times. V gene TRBV7-9 combines with J gene TRBJ2-2; D is undetermined. The CDR3 has 13 amino acids. Trimming pared 5 bases from V and 6 bases from J, leaving 10 bases between. Per the germline V gene, CDR1 is SEHNR and CDR2 is FQNEAQ (reference sequence). The CDR3 nucleotides read TGTGCCAGCAGCACCTCAAGGGCCGGGGAGCTGTTTTTT. Translation gives CASSTSRAGELFF.

This clonotype has at least ten counts. The genes are TRBV9 and TRBJ2-7; D may be TRBD2 (5 bases). V dropped 0 bases and J dropped 0 bases, with 7 bases sitting between them. Per the germline V gene, CDR1 is SGDLS and CDR2 is YYNGEE. This CDR3 comprises 14 residues. The CDR3, as DNA: TGTGCCAGCAGCGTAGGTGGGAGCTCCTACGAGCAGTACTTC. Translating gives CASSVGGSSYEQYF.

The chain recombines TRBV5-1 with TRBJ2-7, with D tentatively TRBD1 (6 bases). The CDR3 consists of 13 residues. Germline loops: CDR1 SGHRS, CDR2 YFSETQ. Trimming removed 1 base from V and 3 bases from J, with 8 bases in between. CDR3 loop: CASSLRQVYEQYF. The CDR3 coding sequence is TGCGCCAGCAGCTTGCGACAGGTCTACGAGCAGTACTTC.

The chain combines TRBV29-1 with TRBJ1-2, with 7 bases identical to TRBD1. There are 14 residues in the CDR3. The V gene end was trimmed by 0 bases and the J gene end by 8 bases; junction bases not matched to a gene: 9. Germline loops: CDR1 SQVTM, CDR2 ANQGSEA. For the CDR3, the DNA is TGCAGCGTTGAAGATCCCAACAGGGGAGGCGGCTACACCTTC. Its translation: CSVEDPNRGGGYTF.

At least ten counts were recorded for this clonotype. The genes are TRBV2 and TRBJ2-7; no clear D gene. V was pared by 6 bases and J by 0 bases, with 6 bases between. This CDR3 has 12 residues. Germline CDR1 is SNHLY and CDR2 is FYNNEI. The DNA of the CDR3 is TGTGCCAGCAGAGGGCCCTCCTACGAGCAGTACTTC. This translates into CASRGPSYEQYF.

There are many counts of this clonotype. This rearrangement joins TRBV6-6 to TRBJ2-6; TRBD1 agrees at 11 bases. The CDR3 runs 17 residues. Germline CDR1 is MNHNY and CDR2 is SVGAGI (reference sequence). The ends lost 4 bases at V and 3 bases at J; junction bases unmatched: 5. The CDR3 here is CASSSPDRGLGANVLTF. As DNA, the CDR3 is TGTGCCAGCAGTTCCCCGGACAGGGGGCTTGGGGCCAACGTCCTGACTTTC.

This clonotype was seen ten or more times. J is TRBJ1-6 and V is TRBV20-1, with D uncertain. The germline V gene encodes CDR1 DFQATT and CDR2 SNEGSKA (reference sequence). Trimming left V 0 bases short and J 5 bases short, with 17 bases between. CDR3 size: 17 residues. CDR3 protein: CSARDANSPIHNSPLHF. The CDR3 DNA sequence: TGCAGTGCTAGAGATGCAAACAGCCCGATTCATAATTCACCCCTCCACTTT.

The sample holds a few counts of this clonotype. The rearrangement uses TRBV20-1 and TRBJ2-5, with 14 bases that match TRBD2. The V and J ends lost 3 bases and 2 bases, in that order; junction bases with no gene match: 11. The CDR3 is 18 amino acids. The germline gives CDR1 DFQATT, CDR2 SNEGSKA (reference sequence). CDR3 region: CSASHPGTSGRRQETQYF. The CDR3 DNA is TGCAGTGCTAGCCACCCCGGGACTAGCGGGAGAAGACAAGAGACCCAGTACTTC.

This clonotype was seen at least ten times. The DNA for the CDR3 is TGCGCCAGCAGCATGGGGGGGACGGACACTGAAGCTTTCTTT. As protein: CASSMGGTDTEAFF. This chain uses TRBV5-1 with TRBJ1-1; D might be TRBD1 (5 bases). CDR3 length: 14 residues. V was shortened by 4 bases and J by 3 bases, with 13 bases between the two germline ends. Germline assignment: CDR1 SGHRS and CDR2 YFSETQ.

This clonotype was observed at least ten times. J is TRBJ2-7 and V is TRBV7-2; D is undetermined. This CDR3 is 14 amino acids long. Germline V gives CDR1 SGHTA, CDR2 FQGNSA. The V end lost 4 bases, the J end lost 0 bases, and 10 bases lay between the germline ends. CDR3 nucleotide sequence: TGTGCCAGCAGCTACGGCGCTATCTCCTACGAGCAGTACTTC. It specifies CASSYGAISYEQYF. The full variable domain, in which reference TRBV7-2 and TRBJ2-7 provide the parts outside the CDR3, is GAGVSQSPSNKVTEKGKDVELRCDPISGHTALYWYRQSLGQGLEFLIYFQGNSAPDKSGLPSDRFSAERTGGSVSTLTIQRTQQEDSAVYLCASSYGAISYEQYFGPGTRLTVT.

In this sample, this clonotype turned up many times. V is TRBV5-1 and J is TRBJ1-1, with 7 nucleotides matching TRBD1. V was pared by 6 bases and J by 10 bases, with 15 bases of the junction left unmatched. Per germline, CDR1 SGHRS and CDR2 YFSETQ. CDR3 length equals 14 residues. The CDR3: CASMGARQGERAFF. The DNA for the CDR3 is TGCGCCAGCATGGGGGCCCGACAGGGAGAGAGAGCTTTCTTT.

V gene TRBV20-1 combines with J gene TRBJ2-7; no clear D gene. The CDR3 is 13 residues long. Germline lookup yields CDR1 DFQATT and CDR2 SNEGSKA (reference sequence). Trimming removed 3 bases from V and 3 bases from J, with 12 bases in between. DNA of the CDR3: TGCAGTGCTAGGGTAGGTGGATTCTACGAGCAGTACTTC. This encodes CSARVGGFYEQYF.